Following are 2 T cell receptor beta chains from one sample sequenced in a study of post-analysis software for immune sequencing data. Study-level findings and limits: A few TRBV segments appeared more often in patients than in controls, and TRBV5-6, TRBV5-1 and TRBV20-1 were among these.

Antigens of these TCRs are unknown. Incorporated into the TCR beta cDNA libraries were unique molecular identifiers, which served to reduce PCR and sequencing biases. TCRdb processed the PCR reads anew with MiXCR; each CDR3 protein has one entry. The sample lists fewer than 550,000 distinct CDR3 sequences; 34% were seen once. The sequenced sample was blood. The receptors were sampled from a girl aged 2-17 years with multiple sclerosis.

This clonotype was seen a few times. One end of the junction is discordant with germline, which a read error may explain. The chain employs TRBV5-1 and TRBJ2-7; the D gene is possibly TRBD2 (6 bases). Germline V gene lookup returns CDR1 SGHRS and CDR2 YFSETQ. CDR3 length equals 13 residues. The CDR3 sequence is CASSWGDSCEQYF. The CDR3 nucleotides read TGCGCCAGCAGCTGGGGGGACTCCTGCGAGCAGTACTTC.

This sequence joins TRBV5-1 and TRBJ1-4, with D unclear. The CDR3 is 13 residues long. V dropped 4 bases and J dropped 6 bases, with 10 bases sitting between them. Germline V gene lookup returns CDR1 SGHRS and CDR2 YFSETQ. In DNA, the CDR3 is TGCGCCAGCAGCCCGCTTTCACATGAAAAACTGTTTTTT. Amino acids: CASSPLSHEKLFF.